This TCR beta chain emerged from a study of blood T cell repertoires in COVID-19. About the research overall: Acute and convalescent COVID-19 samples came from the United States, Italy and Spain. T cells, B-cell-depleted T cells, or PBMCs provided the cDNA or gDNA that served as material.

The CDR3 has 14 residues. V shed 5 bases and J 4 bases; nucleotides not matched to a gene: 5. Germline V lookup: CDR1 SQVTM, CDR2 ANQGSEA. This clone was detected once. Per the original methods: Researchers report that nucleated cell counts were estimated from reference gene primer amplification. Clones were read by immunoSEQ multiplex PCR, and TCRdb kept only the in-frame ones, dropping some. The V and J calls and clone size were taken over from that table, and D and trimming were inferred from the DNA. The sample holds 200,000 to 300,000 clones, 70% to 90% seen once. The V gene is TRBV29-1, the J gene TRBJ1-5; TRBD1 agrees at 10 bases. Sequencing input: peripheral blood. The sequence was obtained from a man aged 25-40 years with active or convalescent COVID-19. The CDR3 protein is CSVRDRGPNQPQHF. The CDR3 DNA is TGCAGCGTTAGGGACAGGGGTCCTAATCAGCCCCAGCATTTT.